The 16 T cell receptor beta chains listed next were all sequenced from one sample in a study of T cell responses to AZD1222 COVID-19 vaccine. TCRdb keeps only in-frame clones here, not all; method: immunoSEQ multiplex PCR. The data contain around 120,000 clones, about nine tenths of them singletons. The specimen was peripheral blood, collected on day 0 of AZD1222 vaccination. The receptors originated from an adult in good health.

CDR3 in amino acids: CASRLGLAVDEQFF. The CDR3 DNA reads as TGTGCCAGCAGGTTGGGACTAGCGGTTGATGAGCAGTTCTTC. The gene calls are TRBV6-5 and TRBJ2-1, with 11 bases matching TRBD2. The CDR3 is 14 residues long. Trimming took 6 bases from V and 8 from J; bases not matched to a gene: 6. Germline CDR1 and CDR2: MNHEY and SVGAGI.

In DNA, the CDR3 is TGTGCCAGCAGCTTAGGACTAGCGGACGAGCAGTACTTC. Protein sequence: CASSLGLADEQYF. The V gene is TRBV7-2, the J gene TRBJ2-7; the match to TRBD2 covers 9 bases. Germline CDR1 is SGHTA and CDR2 is FQGNSA. The CDR3 runs 13 residues. Trimming at V came to 1 base and at J to 5 bases, leaving 0 bases not matched to a gene.

With respect to this clone: The junction differs from germline at one of its ends, possibly a read error. J is TRBJ2-7 and V is TRBV9, with 7 bases that match TRBD2. CDR1 and CDR2 (germline): SGDLS, YYNGEE. The CDR3 sequence is 16 residues long. Written as DNA, the CDR3 is TGTCCCAGCCGCGTCGCGGCGGGGGAGAGCTCCTACGAGCAGTACTTC. It yields the protein CPSRVAAGESSYEQYF.

J is TRBJ2-1 and V is TRBV19, with D hard to call. The V and J ends lost 4 bases and 5 bases respectively, with 12 bases between them. CDR3 size: 14 residues. Germline CDR1 and CDR2: LNHDA and SQIVND (reference sequence). As DNA, the CDR3 is TGTGCCAGTAGTACATACTACGGCAACAATGAGCAGTTCTTC. This gives the protein CASSTYYGNNEQFF.

V gene TRBV5-1 combines with J gene TRBJ1-2; D is ambiguous. Germline V CDR1 and CDR2: SGHRS, YFSETQ. The CDR3 contains 14 residues. Between the trimmed V and J ends, which lost 0 bases and 4 bases, there was a span of 10 bases. The CDR3 DNA reads TGCGCCAGCAGCTTGGTGACGGGGTCCTATGGCTACACCTTC. Translating it yields CASSLVTGSYGYTF.

The chain carries TRBV6-2 or TRBV6-3 and TRBJ2-7, with D perhaps matching TRBD1 or TRBD2 (6 bases each). This CDR3 is 16 amino acids long. V was shortened by 6 bases and J by 4 bases, with 22 bases between the two germline ends. Germline CDR1 and CDR2: MNHEY and SVGEGT. The chain's CDR3 is CASRYAGGGGTYEQYF. The CDR3 DNA sequence: TGTGCCAGCAGGTACGCCGGTGGAGGGGGGACATACGAGCAGTACTTC.

This clone was detected once. CDR3 bases: TGTGCCAGCAGCTTGGGACAGGGGGGCTACACCTTC. Residues: CASSLGQGGYTF. The chain uses TRBV5-4 and TRBJ1-2, with 8 bases matching TRBD1. V lost 0 bases, J lost 8 bases, and 0 bases stayed unmatched. This CDR3 region has 12 residues. Germline values: CDR1 SGHNT, CDR2 YYREEE (reference sequence).

This chain connects TRBV4-3 to TRBJ2-1, with TRBD2 matching over 10 bases. V was clipped by 1 base and J by 5 bases; unmatched bases: 11. CDR3 length equals 18 residues. The germline gives CDR1 LGHNA, CDR2 YSLEER. The CDR3, as DNA: TGCGCCAGCAGCCAAGTTGTGAGCGGGGGGGCCCTTCACAATGAGCAGTTCTTC. Its translation: CASSQVVSGGALHNEQFF.

This chain uses TRBV7-2 with TRBJ2-3, with 10 positions matching TRBD2. CDR1 and CDR2 (germline): SGHTA, FQGNSA. CDR3 length equals 16 residues. Trimming took 5 bases from V and 1 from J; bases not matched to a gene: 6. The CDR3 DNA follows: TGTGCCAGCAGCCGGGTGCTAGCGGGGGGCACAGATACGCAGTATTTT. Its translation: CASSRVLAGGTDTQYF.

The V call is TRBV19, the J call TRBJ2-7; 8 bases match TRBD1. The CDR3 is made up of 12 amino acids. Germline values: CDR1 LNHDA, CDR2 SQIVND (reference sequence). Germline trimming cut 9 bases from V and 6 bases from J; bases unmatched to any gene: 7. In DNA form, the CDR3 reads TGTGCCAGCACCGGACAGGGATCCGAGCAGTACTTC. Protein product: CASTGQGSEQYF. Variable domain in full (rest from reference TRBV19 and TRBJ2-7): DGGITQSPKYLFRKEGQNVTLSCEQNLNHDAMYWYRQDPGQGLRLIYYSQIVNDFQKGDIAEGYSVSREKKESFPLTVTSAQKNPTAFYLCASTGQGSEQYFGPGTRLTVT.

The V call is TRBV2, the J call TRBJ1-5, with D uncertain. V was shortened by 0 bases and J by 9 bases, with 6 bases between the two germline ends. CDR3 length: 12 residues. Germline V gene data show CDR1 as SNHLY and CDR2 as FYNNEI. The CDR3 region has the DNA TGTGCCAGCAGTGAAGCGAGGTGGCCCCAGCATTTT. Its translation: CASSEARWPQHF.

The chain has TRBV2 and TRBJ1-2; no clear D. In germline, CDR1 is SNHLY, CDR2 FYNNEI. Trimming removed 3 bases at V and 6 bases at J, with 14 bases between. The CDR3 covers 14 residues. The chain's CDR3 is CASSELGEGDGYTF. For the CDR3, the DNA is TGTGCCAGCAGTGAGCTGGGAGAGGGAGATGGCTACACCTTC.

The genes are TRBV6-5 and TRBJ1-3; D not certain. Trimming took off 7 bases at V and 2 bases at J, with 9 bases between the two ends. In germline, CDR1 is MNHEY, CDR2 SVGAGI. The CDR3 sequence is 13 residues long. For the CDR3, the DNA is TGTGCCAGCACGACAACACCTGGAAACACCATATATTTT. Residues: CASTTTPGNTIYF.

This clone has a handful of counts. The chain uses TRBV18 and TRBJ1-1; possibly TRBD1 for D (5 bases). CDR1 KGHSH and CDR2 LQKENI come from the germline V gene. Trimming stripped 1 base from V and 1 base from J, with 13 bases between. The CDR3 consists of 16 residues. In nucleotides, the CDR3 is TGTGCCAGCTCACCACGAGGAGCAGGGACGAACACTGAAGCTTTCTTT. Protein product: CASSPRGAGTNTEAFF.

This clone was detected only a few times. This chain joins TRBV7-2 and TRBJ1-2; the D gene is possibly TRBD1 (6 bases). V was cut by 5 bases and J by 7 bases, with 20 bases left in between. Germline V gene sequence: CDR1 SGHTA, CDR2 FQGNSA. The CDR3 has 15 residues. The CDR3 sequence is CASSTGRGSWGGYTF. In nucleotides, the CDR3 is TGTGCCAGCAGCACAGGGCGGGGCTCTTGGGGTGGCTACACCTTC.

The genes are TRBV6-5 and TRBJ1-1, with 7 bases fitting TRBD1. CDR3 length equals 13 residues. In germline, CDR1 is MNHEY, CDR2 SVGAGI. J gave up 4 bases and V 6 bases, and 5 bases lay outside the gene matches. CDR3 DNA sequence: TGTGCCAGCAGCAAACAGGGGAGCACTGAAGCTTTCTTT. Its translation is CASSKQGSTEAFF.